This T cell receptor (beta chain) was sequenced in a study of shared clonotypes between healthy human individuals. The assay used deep level. The data were produced by immunoSEQ multiplex PCR, yet TCRdb's version contains in-frame clones alone and is incomplete. In the table there are more than 2 million clones, roughly 94% of which are singletons. The CDR3 is 17 residues long. Trimming pared 5 bases from V and 0 bases from J, leaving 20 bases between. Germline CDR1 is SQVTM and CDR2 is ANQGSEA. This receptor was obtained from a man in his late teens or twenties in good health. The chain is built from TRBV29-1 and TRBJ1-3; D may be TRBD1 (5 bases). The specimen sequenced was naive CD4+ T cells sorted from blood. Specified subset: CD45RA+ positively selected. The CDR3 nucleotides read TGCAGCGTTCGCCCGCCAAATGGAGGGGTCTCTGGAAACACCATATATTTT. Its translation is CSVRPPNGGVSGNTIYF.